The clone carrying this T cell receptor beta chain was picked up a small number of times. Its antigen is unidentified. The entry originates in a study of cytomegalovirus exposure and HLA in healthy donors. Findings and limits, study-wide: Using a false discovery rate of 0.05, a later analysis showed that 15,000 to 20,000 TCR beta sequences were associated with HLA alleles.

Researchers ran the PCR with 60 Vbeta and 13 Jbeta primers. The method was immunoSEQ multiplex PCR; TCRdb's version includes in-frame clones alone and lacks a portion of them. The data contain some 100,000 clones, over 65% of them singletons. What was sequenced was PBMCs. This TCR derives from a woman between 50 and 59 years old in good health and CMV-seropositive.

In DNA form, the CDR3 reads TGTGCCAGCAGTTACTCGACAGGGACGGGAAACACCATATATTTT. Protein: CASSYSTGTGNTIYF. The V and J genes are TRBV6-5 and TRBJ1-3, with 7 bases identical to TRBD1. The CDR3 is 15 amino acids. In germline, CDR1 is MNHEY, CDR2 SVGAGI. V gave up 0 bases and J gave up 4 bases; unmatched junction bases: 3.